Below, one TCR beta chain is given with its context. As originally analysed: Amplification of reference gene primers provided the estimated nucleated cell counts. This table comes from immunoSEQ multiplex PCR, and its TCRdb copy is limited to in-frame clones, with some not included. V, J and clone size are those of that table, while D and trimming were read from the DNA. The table lists 150,000 to 200,000 clones, 70% to 90% of them singletons. V gave up 5 bases and J gave up 11 bases; unmatched junction bases: 7. Germline-derived CDR1 and CDR2 are MDHEN and SYDVKM. The length of the CDR3 is 15 residues. This entry comes from a study of blood T cell repertoires in COVID-19.

This sequence was found in a man aged 60-69 years with acute or convalescent COVID-19. The chain uses TRBV28 and TRBJ2-1; 15 bases map to TRBD2. The sequenced sample consisted of peripheral blood. Here the CDR3 DNA reads TGTGCCAGCAGTCTCGGACTAGCGGGGGGGCCGAAGCAGTTCTTC. This encodes CASSLGLAGGPKQFF.